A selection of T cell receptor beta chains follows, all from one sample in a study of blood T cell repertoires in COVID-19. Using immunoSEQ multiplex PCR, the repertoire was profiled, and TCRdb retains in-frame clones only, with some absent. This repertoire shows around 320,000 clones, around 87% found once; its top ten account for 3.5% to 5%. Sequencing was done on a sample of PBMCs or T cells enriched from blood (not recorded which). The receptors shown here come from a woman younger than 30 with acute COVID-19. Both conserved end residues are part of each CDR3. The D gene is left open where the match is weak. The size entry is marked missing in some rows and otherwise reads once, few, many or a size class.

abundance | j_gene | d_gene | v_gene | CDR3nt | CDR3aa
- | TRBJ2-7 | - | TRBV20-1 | TGCAGTGCTAGTATAGCGGCGTCCGCCAGCTCCTACGAGCAGTACTTC | CSASIAASASSYEQYF
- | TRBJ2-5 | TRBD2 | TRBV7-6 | TGTGCCAGCAGCTTAATCCAGCGGGGACAAGAGACCCAGTACTTC | CASSLIQRGQETQYF
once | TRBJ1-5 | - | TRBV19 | TGTGCCAGTAACTTAAGAAATCAGCCCCAGCATTTT | CASNLRNQPQHF
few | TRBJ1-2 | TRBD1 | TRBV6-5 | TGTGCCAGCAGTTACCTGACAGGGGGTGGCTACACCTTC | CASSYLTGGGYTF
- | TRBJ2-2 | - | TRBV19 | TGTGCCAGTAGTATTTCGGCTAGACCGAACACCGGGGAGCTGTTTTTT | CASSISARPNTGELFF
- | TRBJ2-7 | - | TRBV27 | TGTGCCAGCAGTTCATACAGGGCAGGGGACGAGCAGTACTTC | CASSSYRAGDEQYF
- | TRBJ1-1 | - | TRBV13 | TGTGCCAGCAGCTTAGAACAGATGAACACTGAAGCTTTCTTT | CASSLEQMNTEAFF
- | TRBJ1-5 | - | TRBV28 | TGTGCCAGCGGAGGCCCTTTAAATCAGCCCCAGCATTTT | CASGGPLNQPQHF
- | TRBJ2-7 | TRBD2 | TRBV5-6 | TGTGCCAGCAGCTTGTTGATTAGCGGGAGGGAATACGAGCAGTACTTC | CASSLLISGREYEQYF
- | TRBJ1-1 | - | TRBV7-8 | TGTGCCAGCCGGGGGGGCACTGAAGCTTTCTTT | CASRGGTEAFF
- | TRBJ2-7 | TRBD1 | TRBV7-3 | TGTGCCAGCAGCCCGGACAGGGATAGGTACTACGAGCAGTACTTC | CASSPDRDRYYEQYF
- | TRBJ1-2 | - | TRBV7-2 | TGTGCCAGCAGCTCGTATTTAGCAGGGTCTAACTATGGCTACACCTTC | CASSSYLAGSNYGYTF
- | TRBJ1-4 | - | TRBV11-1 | TGTGCCAGCAGCTTAGGTCGAACGTCGGGGGATGAAAAACTGTTTTTT | CASSLGRTSGDEKLFF
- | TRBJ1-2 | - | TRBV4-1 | TGCGCCAGCAGCCACACAGGGAGAGGGTTAAAAGACTATGGCTACACCTTC | CASSHTGRGLKDYGYTF
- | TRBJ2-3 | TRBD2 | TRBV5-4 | TGTGCCAGCAGCTCAAAAGCTGGGACTAGCGGGGGCGGTACGCAGTATTTT | CASSSKAGTSGGGTQYF
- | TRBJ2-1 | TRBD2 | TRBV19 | TGTGCCAGTAGTTGGGGACTAGCGGGAGGAGGTAATGAGCAGTTCTTC | CASSWGLAGGGNEQFF
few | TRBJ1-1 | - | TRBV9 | TGTGCCAGCAGCCCCCCAAGGGGGAACACTGAAGCTTTCTTT | CASSPPRGNTEAFF
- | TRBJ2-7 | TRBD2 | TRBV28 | TGTGCCAGCAGGGGGTCAGCGGGACGACTCTCCTACGAGCAGTACTTC | CASRGSAGRLSYEQYF
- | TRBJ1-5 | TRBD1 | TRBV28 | TGTGCCAGCAGCGAGACAGGGGGGGACAATCAGCCCCAGCATTTT | CASSETGGDNQPQHF
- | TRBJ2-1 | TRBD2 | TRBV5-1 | TGCGCCAGCAGCTTGGATCAACTAGCGGTCGGAAATGAGCAGTTCTTC | CASSLDQLAVGNEQFF
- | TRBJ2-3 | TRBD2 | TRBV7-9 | TGTGCCAGCAGCTTAACTAGCGGGAGTACAGATACGCAGTATTTT | CASSLTSGSTDTQYF
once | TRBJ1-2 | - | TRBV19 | TGTGCCAGTAGTCTAACTGAGGACTATGGCTACACCTTC | CASSLTEDYGYTF
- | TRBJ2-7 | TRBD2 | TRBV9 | TGTGCCAGCAGCGGCGGACTAGCGGGGCTTAACTACGAGCAGTACTTC | CASSGGLAGLNYEQYF
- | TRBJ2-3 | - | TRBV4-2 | TGTGCCAGCAGCCAAGTTCTTGGGAGCGGAGATACGCAGTATTTT | CASSQVLGSGDTQYF
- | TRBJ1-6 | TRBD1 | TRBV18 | TGTGCCAGCTCACCAGGACAGGGGGCGGGATCACCCCTCCACTTT | CASSPGQGAGSPLHF
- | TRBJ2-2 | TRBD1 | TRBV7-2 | TGTGCCAGCAGCCCACCCCGGGACAGGCTCACCGGGGAGCTGTTTTTT | CASSPPRDRLTGELFF
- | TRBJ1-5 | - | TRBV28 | TGTGCCAGCAGCTGGTCGGCCAGGGTCCTCGGTGGCAATCAGCCCCAGCATTTT | CASSWSARVLGGNQPQHF
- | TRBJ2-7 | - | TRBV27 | TGTGCCAGCGTCGCCTTAGGACAGTTTGGCTACAAGCAGTACTTC | CASVALGQFGYKQYF
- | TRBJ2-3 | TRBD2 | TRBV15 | TGTGCCACCAGGACAGCGGGCGGGAGGGCCGGCACAGATACGCAGTATTTT | CATRTAGGRAGTDTQYF
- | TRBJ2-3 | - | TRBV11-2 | TGTGCCAGCAGCCCCCGACTAGGAAGCACAGATACGCAGTATTTT | CASSPRLGSTDTQYF
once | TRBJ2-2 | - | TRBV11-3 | TGTGCCAGCAGCCAATATCCAAGCGGAGCGAACACCGGGGAGCTGTTTTTT | CASSQYPSGANTGELFF
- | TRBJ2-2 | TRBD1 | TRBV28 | TGTGCCAGCAGTTTAAGTGGTTGGGGCAGGGGGAGCACCGGGGAGCTGTTTTTT | CASSLSGWGRGSTGELFF
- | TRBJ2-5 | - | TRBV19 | TGTGCCAGTAGTACTCTCCTAGCGAACCAAGAGACCCAGTACTTC | CASSTLLANQETQYF
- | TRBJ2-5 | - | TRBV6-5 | TGTGCCAGCAGTTTAACTAGACGGGGCCAAGAGACCCAGTACTTC | CASSLTRRGQETQYF
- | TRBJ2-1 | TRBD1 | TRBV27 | TGTGCCAGCAGTTTTACAGGGGGTCCGGAGCAGTTCTTC | CASSFTGGPEQFF
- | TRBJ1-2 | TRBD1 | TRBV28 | TGTGCCAGCAGTTTACCTCTCACAGGGGCGGAGGGCTACACCTTC | CASSLPLTGAEGYTF
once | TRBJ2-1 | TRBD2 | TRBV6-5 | TGTGCCAGCCGTCTCGAAGCTAGCGGGAACAATGAGCAGTTCTTC | CASRLEASGNNEQFF
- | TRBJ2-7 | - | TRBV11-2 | TGTGCCAGCAGCTTAGGCGGGAATGACGAGCAGTACTTC | CASSLGGNDEQYF
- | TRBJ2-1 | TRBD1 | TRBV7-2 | TGTGCCAGCAGCTTGATCGGACAGGGGGCTTATGAGCAGTTCTTC | CASSLIGQGAYEQFF
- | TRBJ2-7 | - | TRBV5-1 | TGCGCCAGCAGCTTTTCAGGGGAGGGCTACGAGCAGTACTTC | CASSFSGEGYEQYF
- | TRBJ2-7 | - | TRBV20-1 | TGCAGTGTCCCGGGAAACTACGAGCAGTACTTC | CSVPGNYEQYF
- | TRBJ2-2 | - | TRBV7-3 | TGTGCCAGCAGCACAGAACCCGGGGGCACCGGGGAGCTGTTTTTT | CASSTEPGGTGELFF
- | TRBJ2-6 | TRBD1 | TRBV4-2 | TGTGCCAGCAGCCAGCTCCGGGGCCAGGCAGGGGGCCCCTCTGGGGCCAACGTCCTGACTTTC | CASSQLRGQAGGPSGANVLTF
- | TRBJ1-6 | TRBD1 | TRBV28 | TGTGCCAGCAGTTTAGGCGGGACAGGGTTAGATTCACCCCTCCACTTT | CASSLGGTGLDSPLHF
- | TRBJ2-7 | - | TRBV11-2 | TGTGCCAGCAGCTTAGTTCACAGGACCTACGAGCAGTACTTC | CASSLVHRTYEQYF
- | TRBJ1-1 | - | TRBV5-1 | TGCGCCAGCAGCTCACGAACAGGTGGCATTGAAGCTTTCTTT | CASSSRTGGIEAFF
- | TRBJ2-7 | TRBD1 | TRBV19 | TGTGCCAGTAGTGTCGGGACAGGGAAAGGATACGAGCAGTACTTC | CASSVGTGKGYEQYF
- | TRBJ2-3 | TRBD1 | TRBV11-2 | TGTGCCAGCAGCTTCCGACAGGGGATTGGGGGAGATACGCAGTATTTT | CASSFRQGIGGDTQYF
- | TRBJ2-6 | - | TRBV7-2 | TGTGCCAGCAGCTCAGACTCTGGGGCCAACGTCCTGACTTTC | CASSSDSGANVLTF
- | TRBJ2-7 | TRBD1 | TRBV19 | TGTGCCAGTAGTGCCGGGACAGGGGGCGGCTACGAGCAGTACTTC | CASSAGTGGGYEQYF
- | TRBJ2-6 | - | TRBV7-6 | TGTGCCAGCAGCCCCAGGACAGAATCTGGGGCCAACGTCCTGACTTTC | CASSPRTESGANVLTF
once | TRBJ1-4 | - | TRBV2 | TGTGCCAGCCTGCGGGGACTCCTCCGAGGTAATGAAAAACTGTTTTTT | CASLRGLLRGNEKLFF
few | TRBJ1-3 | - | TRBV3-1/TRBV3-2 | TGTGCCAGCAGCCCGACAGACTCTGGAAACACCATATATTTT | CASSPTDSGNTIYF
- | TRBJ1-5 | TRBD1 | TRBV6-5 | TGTGCCAGCAGTACGGGGACAGGACGGCCCCAGCATTTT | CASSTGTGRPQHF
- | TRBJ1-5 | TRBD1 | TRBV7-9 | TGTGCCAGCAGCCCCTGGACAGGGGTAGATCAGCCCCAGCATTTT | CASSPWTGVDQPQHF